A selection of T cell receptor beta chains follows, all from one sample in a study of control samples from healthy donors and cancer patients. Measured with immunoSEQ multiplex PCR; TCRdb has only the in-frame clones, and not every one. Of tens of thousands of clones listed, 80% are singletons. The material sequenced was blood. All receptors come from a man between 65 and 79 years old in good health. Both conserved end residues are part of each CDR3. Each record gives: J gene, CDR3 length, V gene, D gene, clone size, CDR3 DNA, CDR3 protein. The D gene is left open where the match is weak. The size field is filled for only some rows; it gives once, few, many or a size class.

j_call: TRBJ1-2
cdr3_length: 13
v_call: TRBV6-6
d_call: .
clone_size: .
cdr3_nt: TGTGCCAGCAGCCCGGACGGACGCTATGGCTACACCTTC
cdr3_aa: CASSPDGRYGYTF

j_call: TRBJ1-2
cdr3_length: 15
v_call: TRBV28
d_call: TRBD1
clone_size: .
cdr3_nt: TGTGCCAGCAGTTCCCCGGGACAGGGGGCCGGTGGCTACACCTTC
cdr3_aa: CASSSPGQGAGGYTF

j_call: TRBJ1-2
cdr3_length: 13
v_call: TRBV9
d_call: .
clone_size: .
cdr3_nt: TGTGCCAGCAGCGTAGTGCAGGGGTCTGGCTACACCTTC
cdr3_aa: CASSVVQGSGYTF

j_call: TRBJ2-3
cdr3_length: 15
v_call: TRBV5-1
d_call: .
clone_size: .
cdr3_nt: TGCGCCAGCAGCTTGACTCCACGAGATACCCCTAGCCGGTATTTT
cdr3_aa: CASSLTPRDTPSRYF

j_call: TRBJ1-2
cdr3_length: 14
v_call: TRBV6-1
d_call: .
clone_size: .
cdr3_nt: TGTGCCAGCAGTGAAGATTGGCAGGGCCTTAGAAGGACCTTC
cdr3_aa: CASSEDWQGLRRTF

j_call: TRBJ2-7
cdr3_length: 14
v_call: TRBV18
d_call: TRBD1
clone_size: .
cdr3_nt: TGTGCCAGCTCACCGAGGACAGGGTCCTACGAGCAGTACTTC
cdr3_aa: CASSPRTGSYEQYF

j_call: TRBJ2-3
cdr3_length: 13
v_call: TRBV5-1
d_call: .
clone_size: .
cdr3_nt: TGCGCCAGCAGCCATCCACAAACAGATACGCAGTATTTT
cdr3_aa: CASSHPQTDTQYF

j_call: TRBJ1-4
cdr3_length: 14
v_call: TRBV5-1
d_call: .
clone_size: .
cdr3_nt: TGCGCCAGCAGCGAACAGCCGGGTCTAGAAAAACTGTTTTTT
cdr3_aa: CASSEQPGLEKLFF

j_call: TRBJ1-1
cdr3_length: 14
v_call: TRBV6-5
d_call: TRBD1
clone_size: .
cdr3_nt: TGTGCCAGCAGGATAGGACAGGGGATCACTGAAGCTTTCTTT
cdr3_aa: CASRIGQGITEAFF

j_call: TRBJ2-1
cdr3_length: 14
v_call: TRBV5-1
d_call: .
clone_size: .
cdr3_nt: TGCGCCAGCAGCCCTGGAGGGCAGCCCCATGAGCAGTTCTTC
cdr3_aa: CASSPGGQPHEQFF

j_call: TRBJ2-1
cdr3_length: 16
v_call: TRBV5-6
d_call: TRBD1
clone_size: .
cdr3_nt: TGTGCCAGCAGCTTGTTATTCGGACAGGGGGTCCCTGAGCAGTTCTTC
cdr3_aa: CASSLLFGQGVPEQFF

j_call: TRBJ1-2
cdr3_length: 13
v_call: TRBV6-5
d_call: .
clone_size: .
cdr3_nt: TGTGCCAGCCTACTACGAGGCTACTATGGCTACACCTTC
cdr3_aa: CASLLRGYYGYTF

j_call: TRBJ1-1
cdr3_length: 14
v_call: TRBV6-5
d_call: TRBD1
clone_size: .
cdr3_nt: TGTGCCAGCAGTTTCGGGACAGGGGGCACTGAAGCTTTCTTT
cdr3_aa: CASSFGTGGTEAFF

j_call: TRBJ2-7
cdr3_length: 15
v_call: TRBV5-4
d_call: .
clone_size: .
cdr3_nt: TGTGCCAGCAGCGTAGTCGGGGATCGAGGGTACGAGCAGTACTTC
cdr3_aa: CASSVVGDRGYEQYF

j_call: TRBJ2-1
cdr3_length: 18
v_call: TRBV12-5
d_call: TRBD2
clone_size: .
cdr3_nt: TGTGCTAGTGGTTTGGTACCCGTTTTTCGGGAGGGCTACAATGAGCAGTTCTTC
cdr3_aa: CASGLVPVFREGYNEQFF

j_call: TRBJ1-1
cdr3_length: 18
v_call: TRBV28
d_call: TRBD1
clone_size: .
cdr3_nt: TGTGCCAGCAGTTTTTTCCGAACCTGGGACAGAAGACACACTGAAGCTTTCTTT
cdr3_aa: CASSFFRTWDRRHTEAFF

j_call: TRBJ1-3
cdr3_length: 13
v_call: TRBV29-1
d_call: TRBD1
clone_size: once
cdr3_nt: TGCAGCGCTACAGGGGCTTCTGGAAACACCATATATTTT
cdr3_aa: CSATGASGNTIYF

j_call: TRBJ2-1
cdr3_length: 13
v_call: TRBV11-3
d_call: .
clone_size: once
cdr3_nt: TGTGCCAGCAGCTTAGACGTGGGCAATGAGCAGTTCTTC
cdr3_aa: CASSLDVGNEQFF

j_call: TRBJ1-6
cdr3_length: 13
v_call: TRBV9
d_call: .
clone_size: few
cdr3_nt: TGTGCCAGCGGAGAGTGGGGGACCTCACCCCTCCACTTT
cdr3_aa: CASGEWGTSPLHF

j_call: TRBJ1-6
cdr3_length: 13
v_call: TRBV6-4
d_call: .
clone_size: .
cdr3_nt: TGTGCCAGCAGTGACGGGTATAATTCACCCCTCCACTTT
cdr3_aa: CASSDGYNSPLHF

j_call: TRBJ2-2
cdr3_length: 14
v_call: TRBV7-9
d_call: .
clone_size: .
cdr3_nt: TGTGCCAGCAGCTTCGGGAGTAACACCGGGGAGCTGTTTTTT
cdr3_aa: CASSFGSNTGELFF

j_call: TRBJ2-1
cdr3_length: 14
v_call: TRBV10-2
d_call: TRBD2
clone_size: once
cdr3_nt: TGCGCCAGCCCCAGCGGGGGGGCCGGGAATGAGCAGTTCTTC
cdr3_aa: CASPSGGAGNEQFF

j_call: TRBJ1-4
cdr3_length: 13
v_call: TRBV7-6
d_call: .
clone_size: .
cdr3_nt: TGTGCCAGCAGCGGGGGGGTTCCTGAAAAACTGTTTTTT
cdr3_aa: CASSGGVPEKLFF

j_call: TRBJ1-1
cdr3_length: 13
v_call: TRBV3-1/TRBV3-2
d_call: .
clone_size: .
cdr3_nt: TGTGCCAGCAGCCAAGAGGGAGGTGTGAAAGCTTTCTTT
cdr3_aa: CASSQEGGVKAFF

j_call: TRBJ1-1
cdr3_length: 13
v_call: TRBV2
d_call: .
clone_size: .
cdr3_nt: TGTGCCAGCAGCAAAGACAGGAACACTGAAGCTTTCTTT
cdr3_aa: CASSKDRNTEAFF

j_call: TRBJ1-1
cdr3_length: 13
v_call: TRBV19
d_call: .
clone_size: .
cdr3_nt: TGTGCCAGTAGTATCCGGGGAGAGACTGAAGCTTTCTTT
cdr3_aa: CASSIRGETEAFF

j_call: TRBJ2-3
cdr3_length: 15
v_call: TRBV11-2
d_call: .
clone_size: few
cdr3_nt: TGTGCCAGCAGCTTAGAGCCAGGATTCACAGATACGCAGTATTTT
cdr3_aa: CASSLEPGFTDTQYF

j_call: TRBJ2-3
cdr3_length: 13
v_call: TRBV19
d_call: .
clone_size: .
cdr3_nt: TGTGCCAGCAGGGGTCCTCCAGGTGATACGCAGTATTTT
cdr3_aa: CASRGPPGDTQYF

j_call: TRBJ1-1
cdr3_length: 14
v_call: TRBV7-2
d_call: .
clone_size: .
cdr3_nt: TGTGCCAGCAGCCCAAGACAGACAGCCGCTGAAGCTTTCTTT
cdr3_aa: CASSPRQTAAEAFF

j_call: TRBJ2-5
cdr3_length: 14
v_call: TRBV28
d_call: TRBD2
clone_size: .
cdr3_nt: TGTGCCAGCAGTTCCCTGCGGGGGTTAGAGACCCAGTACTTC
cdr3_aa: CASSSLRGLETQYF

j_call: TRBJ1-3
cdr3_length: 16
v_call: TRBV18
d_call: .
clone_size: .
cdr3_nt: TGTGCCAGCTCACCACCGTCAGGACGAACTGGAAACACCATATATTTT
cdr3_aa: CASSPPSGRTGNTIYF

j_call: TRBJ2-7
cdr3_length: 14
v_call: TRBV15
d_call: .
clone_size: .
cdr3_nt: TGTGCCACCAGCAGAGGTGGGATCTCCTACGAGCAGTACTTC
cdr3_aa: CATSRGGISYEQYF

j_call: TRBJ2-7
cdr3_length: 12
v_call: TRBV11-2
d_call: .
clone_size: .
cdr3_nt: TGTGCCAGCAGCTTAAACGGAAACGAGCAGTACTTC
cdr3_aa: CASSLNGNEQYF

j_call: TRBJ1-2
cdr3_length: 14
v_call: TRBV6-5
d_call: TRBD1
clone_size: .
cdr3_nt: TGTGCCAGCAGTACCTTGGGACAGGGGGATGGCTACACCTTC
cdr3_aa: CASSTLGQGDGYTF

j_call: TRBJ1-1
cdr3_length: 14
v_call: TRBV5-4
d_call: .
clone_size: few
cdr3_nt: TGTGCCAGCAGCTTGGCCGTCGGGAACACTGAAGCTTTCTTT
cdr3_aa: CASSLAVGNTEAFF

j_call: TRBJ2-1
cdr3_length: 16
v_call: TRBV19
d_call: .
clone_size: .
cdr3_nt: TGTGCCAGTACTAAAGGGGGGAGCTTCTCCTACAATGAGCAGTTCTTC
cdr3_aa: CASTKGGSFSYNEQFF

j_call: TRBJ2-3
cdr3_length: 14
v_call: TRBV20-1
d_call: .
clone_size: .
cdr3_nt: TGCAGTGCTAGTATCCCAGGGACCCCAGATACGCAGTATTTT
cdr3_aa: CSASIPGTPDTQYF

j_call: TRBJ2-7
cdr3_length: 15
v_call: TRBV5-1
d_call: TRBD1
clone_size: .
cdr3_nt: TGCGCCAGCAGCAACTACGGGCTACAGGGGGACGAGCAGTACTTC
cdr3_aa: CASSNYGLQGDEQYF

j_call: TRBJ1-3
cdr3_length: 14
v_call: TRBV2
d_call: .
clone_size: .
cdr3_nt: TGTGCCAGCAGTGACGAGACAGACGGAAACACCATATATTTT
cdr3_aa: CASSDETDGNTIYF

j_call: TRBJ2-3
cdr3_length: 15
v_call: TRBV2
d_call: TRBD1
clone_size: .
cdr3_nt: TGTGCCAGCAGGGACGACAGGGGGTACACAGATACGCAGTATTTT
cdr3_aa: CASRDDRGYTDTQYF

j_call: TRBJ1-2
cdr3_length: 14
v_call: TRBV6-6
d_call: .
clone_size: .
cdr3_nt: TGTGCCAGCAGTTACACCGGACAGATCTATGGCTACACCTTC
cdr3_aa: CASSYTGQIYGYTF

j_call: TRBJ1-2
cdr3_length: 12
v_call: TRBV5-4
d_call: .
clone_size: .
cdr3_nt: TGTGCCAGCAGCCTGACGACAGATCGCTACACCTTC
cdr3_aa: CASSLTTDRYTF

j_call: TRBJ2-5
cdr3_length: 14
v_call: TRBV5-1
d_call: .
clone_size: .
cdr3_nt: TGCGCCAGCAACCTTCAGGGGTCGGGAGAGACCCAGTACTTC
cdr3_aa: CASNLQGSGETQYF

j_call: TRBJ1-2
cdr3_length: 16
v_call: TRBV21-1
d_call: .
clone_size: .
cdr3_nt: TGTGCCAGCAGCACTTGCGCGGGCCTATCTAACTATGGCTACACCTTC
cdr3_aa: CASSTCAGLSNYGYTF

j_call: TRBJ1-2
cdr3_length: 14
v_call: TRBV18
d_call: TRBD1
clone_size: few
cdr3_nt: TGTGCCAGCTCATCAGGACAGGACAACTATGGCTACACCTTC
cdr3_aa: CASSSGQDNYGYTF

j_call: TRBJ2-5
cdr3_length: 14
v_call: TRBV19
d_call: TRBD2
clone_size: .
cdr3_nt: TGTGCCAGTAGTTTCGGGGGGTCGGAAGAGACCCAGTACTTC
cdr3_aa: CASSFGGSEETQYF

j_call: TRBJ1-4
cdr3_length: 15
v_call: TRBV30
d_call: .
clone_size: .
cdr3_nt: TGTGCCACCGAGAGGGGGAAAGCAACTAATGAAAAACTGTTTTTT
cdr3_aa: CATERGKATNEKLFF

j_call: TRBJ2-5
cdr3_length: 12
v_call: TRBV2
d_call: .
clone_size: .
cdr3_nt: TGTGCCAGCACTAGGGACCAAGAGACCCAGTACTTC
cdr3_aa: CASTRDQETQYF

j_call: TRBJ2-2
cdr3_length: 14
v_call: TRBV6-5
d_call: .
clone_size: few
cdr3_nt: TGTGCCAGCAGAGTAGGGGCGAACACCGGGGAGCTGTTTTTT
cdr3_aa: CASRVGANTGELFF

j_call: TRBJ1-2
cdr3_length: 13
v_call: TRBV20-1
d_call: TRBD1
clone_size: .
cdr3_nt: TGCAGTGCTAGTCAGGACAGGGGCTATGGCTACACCTTC
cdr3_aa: CSASQDRGYGYTF

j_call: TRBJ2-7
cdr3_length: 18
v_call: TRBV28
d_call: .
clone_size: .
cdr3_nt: TGTGCCAGCAGCTCCTCCCCGGGGCTAGGGACCCTGGAAAGGGAGCAGTACTTC
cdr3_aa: CASSSSPGLGTLEREQYF

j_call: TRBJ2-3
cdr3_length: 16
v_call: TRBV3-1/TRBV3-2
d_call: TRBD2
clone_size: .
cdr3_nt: TGTGCCAGCAGCCAAGATTGGAGCGGGAGACGGGATACGCAGTATTTT
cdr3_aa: CASSQDWSGRRDTQYF

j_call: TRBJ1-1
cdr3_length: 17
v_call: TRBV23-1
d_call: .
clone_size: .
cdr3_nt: TGCGCCAGCACTCTACCCTGGGGGCACAGAGGGCGGCATGAAGCTTTCTTT
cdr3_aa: CASTLPWGHRGRHEAFF

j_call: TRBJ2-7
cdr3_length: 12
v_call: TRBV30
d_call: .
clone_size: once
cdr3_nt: TGTGCCTGGAGCCCTAGTGGGCTAAGCCCGAACTTC
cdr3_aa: CAWSPSGLSPNF

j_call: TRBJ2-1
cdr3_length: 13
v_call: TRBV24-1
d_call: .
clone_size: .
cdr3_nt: TGTGCCACCAGTGTACCGAATTCCGATGAGCAGTTCTTC
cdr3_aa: CATSVPNSDEQFF

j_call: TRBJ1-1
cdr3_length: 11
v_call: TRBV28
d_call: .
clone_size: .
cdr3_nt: TGTGCCAGCAGTCCCACAGGGAAAGCTTTCTTT
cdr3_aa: CASSPTGKAFF